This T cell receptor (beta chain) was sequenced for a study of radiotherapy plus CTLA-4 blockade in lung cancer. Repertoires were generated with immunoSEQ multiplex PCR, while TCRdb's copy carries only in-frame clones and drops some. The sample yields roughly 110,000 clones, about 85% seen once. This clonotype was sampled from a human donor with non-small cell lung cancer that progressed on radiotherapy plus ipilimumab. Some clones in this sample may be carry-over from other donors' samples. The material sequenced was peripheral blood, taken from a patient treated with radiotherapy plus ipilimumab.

CDR3 coding DNA: TGTGCTAGTGGTTTGCCGCCCACAGGACCGAGCTCCTACGAGCAGTACTTC. Translating gives CASGLPPTGPSSYEQYF. The V call is TRBV12-5, the J call TRBJ2-7; perhaps TRBD1 as D (5 bases). Germline CDR1 and CDR2: LGHNT and FRNRAP. V gave up 2 bases and J gave up 0 bases, with 17 bases separating them. There are 17 residues in the CDR3.